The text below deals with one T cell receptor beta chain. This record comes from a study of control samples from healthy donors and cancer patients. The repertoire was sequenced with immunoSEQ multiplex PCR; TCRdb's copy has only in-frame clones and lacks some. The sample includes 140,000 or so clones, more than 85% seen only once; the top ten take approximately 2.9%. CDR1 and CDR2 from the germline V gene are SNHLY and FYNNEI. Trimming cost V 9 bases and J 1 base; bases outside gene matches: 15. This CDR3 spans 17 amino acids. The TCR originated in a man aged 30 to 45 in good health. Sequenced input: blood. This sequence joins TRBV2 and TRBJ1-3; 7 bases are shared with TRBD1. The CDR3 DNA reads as TGTGCCAGAGGACAGGCCAAGGGGGCCTCTTCTGGAAACACCATATATTTT. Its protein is CARGQAKGASSGNTIYF.